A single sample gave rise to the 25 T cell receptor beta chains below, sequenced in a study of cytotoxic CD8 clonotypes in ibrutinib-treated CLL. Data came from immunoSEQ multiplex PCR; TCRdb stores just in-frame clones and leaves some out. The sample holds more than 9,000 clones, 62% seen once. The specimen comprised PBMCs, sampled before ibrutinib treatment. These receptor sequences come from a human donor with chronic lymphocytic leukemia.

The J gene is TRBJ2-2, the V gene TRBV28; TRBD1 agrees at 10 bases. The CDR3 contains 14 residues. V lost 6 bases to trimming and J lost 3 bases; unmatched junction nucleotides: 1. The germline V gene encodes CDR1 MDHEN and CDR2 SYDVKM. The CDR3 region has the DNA TGTGCCAGCAGGGGACAGGGGTACACCGGGGAGCTGTTTTTT. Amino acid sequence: CASRGQGYTGELFF.

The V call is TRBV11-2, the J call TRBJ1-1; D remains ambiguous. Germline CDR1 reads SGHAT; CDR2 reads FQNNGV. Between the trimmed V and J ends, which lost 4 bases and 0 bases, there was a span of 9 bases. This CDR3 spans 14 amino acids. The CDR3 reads CASSSWRMNTEAFF. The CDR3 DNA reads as TGTGCCAGCAGCTCCTGGCGTATGAACACTGAAGCTTTCTTT.

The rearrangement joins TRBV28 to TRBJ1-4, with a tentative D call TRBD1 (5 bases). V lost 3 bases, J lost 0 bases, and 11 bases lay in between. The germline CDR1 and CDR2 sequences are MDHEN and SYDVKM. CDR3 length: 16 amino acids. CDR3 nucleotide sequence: TGTGCCAGCAGTTTCCAACAGGCGGCAACTAATGAAAAACTGTTTTTT. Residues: CASSFQQAATNEKLFF. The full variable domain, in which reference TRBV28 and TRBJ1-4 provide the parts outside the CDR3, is DVKVTQSSRYLVKRTGEKVFLECVQDMDHENMFWYRQDPGLGLRLIYFSYDVKMKEKGDIPEGYSVSREKKERFSLILESASTNQTSMYLCASSFQQAATNEKLFFGSGTQLSVL.

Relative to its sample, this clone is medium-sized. In DNA form, the CDR3 reads TGTGCCTCCCCCTCGGGACTTTTTAATGAAAAACTGTTTTTT. Translation gives CASPSGLFNEKLFF. This sequence joins TRBV30 and TRBJ1-4; possible D gene TRBD1, 5 bases. Germline CDR1 reads GTSNPN; CDR2 reads SVGIG (reference sequence). There are 14 residues in the CDR3. V lost 7 bases, J lost 4 bases, and 16 bases lay in between. The entire variable domain, with the rest obtained from reference TRBV30 and TRBJ1-4, is as follows: SQTIHQWPATLVQPVGSPLSLECTVEGTSNPNLYWYRQAAGRGLQLLFYSVGIGQISSEVPQNLSASRPQDRQFILSSKKLLLSDSGFYLCASPSGLFNEKLFFGSGTQLSVL.

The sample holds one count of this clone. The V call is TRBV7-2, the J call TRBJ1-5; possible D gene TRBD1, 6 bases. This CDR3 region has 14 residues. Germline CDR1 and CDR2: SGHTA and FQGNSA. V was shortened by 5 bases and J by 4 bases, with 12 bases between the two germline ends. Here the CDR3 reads CASSRGGNNQPQHF. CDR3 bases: TGTGCCAGCAGCCGAGGGGGAAATAATCAGCCCCAGCATTTT.

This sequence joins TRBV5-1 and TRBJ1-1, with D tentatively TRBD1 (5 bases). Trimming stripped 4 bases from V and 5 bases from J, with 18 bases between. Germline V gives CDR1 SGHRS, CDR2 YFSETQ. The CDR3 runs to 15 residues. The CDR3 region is CASSPVGPGQTEAFF. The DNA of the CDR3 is TGCGCCAGCAGCCCTGTCGGGCCAGGGCAGACTGAAGCTTTCTTT. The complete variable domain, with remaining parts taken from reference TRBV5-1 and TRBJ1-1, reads KAGVTQTPRYLIKTRGQQVTLSCSPISGHRSVSWYQQTPGQGLQFLFEYFSETQRNKGNFPGRFSGRQFSNSRSEMNVSTLELGDSALYLCASSPVGPGQTEAFFGQGTRLTVV.

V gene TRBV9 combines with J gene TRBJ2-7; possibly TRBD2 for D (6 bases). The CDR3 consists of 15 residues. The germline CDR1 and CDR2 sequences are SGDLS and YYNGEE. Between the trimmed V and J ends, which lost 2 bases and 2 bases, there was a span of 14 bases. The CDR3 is CASSVRLGGAYEQYF. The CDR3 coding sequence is TGTGCCAGCAGCGTTCGACTAGGTGGGGCCTACGAGCAGTACTTC.

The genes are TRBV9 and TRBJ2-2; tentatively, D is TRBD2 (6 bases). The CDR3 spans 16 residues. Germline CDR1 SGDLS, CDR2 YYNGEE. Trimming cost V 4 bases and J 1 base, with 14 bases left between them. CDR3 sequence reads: CASSPKWRGNTGELFF. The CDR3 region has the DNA TGTGCCAGCAGCCCCAAATGGCGGGGGAACACCGGGGAGCTGTTTTTT.

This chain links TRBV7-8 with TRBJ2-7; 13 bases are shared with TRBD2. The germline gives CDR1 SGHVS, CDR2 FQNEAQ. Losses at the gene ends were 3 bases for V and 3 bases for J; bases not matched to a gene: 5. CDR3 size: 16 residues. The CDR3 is CASSFETSGGIYEQYF. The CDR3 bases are TGTGCCAGCAGCTTCGAGACTAGCGGGGGGATCTACGAGCAGTACTTC.

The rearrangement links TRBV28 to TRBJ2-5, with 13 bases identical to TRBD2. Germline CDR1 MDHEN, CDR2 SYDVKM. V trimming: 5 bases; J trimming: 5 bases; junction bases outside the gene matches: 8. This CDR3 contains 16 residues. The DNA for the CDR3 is TGTGCCAGCAGTATCTCCGGGACTAGCGGGGAGGAGACCCAGTACTTC. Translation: CASSISGTSGEETQYF.

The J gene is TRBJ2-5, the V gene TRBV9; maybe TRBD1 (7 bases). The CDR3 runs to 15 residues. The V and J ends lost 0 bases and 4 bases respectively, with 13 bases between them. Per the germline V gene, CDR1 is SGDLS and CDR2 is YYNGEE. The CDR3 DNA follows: TGTGCCAGCAGCGTAGTCTCAGGGGGGAGAGAGACCCAGTACTTC. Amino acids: CASSVVSGGRETQYF.

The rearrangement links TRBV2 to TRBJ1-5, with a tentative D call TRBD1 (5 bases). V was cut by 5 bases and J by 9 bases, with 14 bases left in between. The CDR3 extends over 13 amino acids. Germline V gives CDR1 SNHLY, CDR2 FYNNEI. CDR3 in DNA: TGTGCCAGCAGTCGGGACGTTAGTCCGCCCCAGCATTTT. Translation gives CASSRDVSPPQHF.

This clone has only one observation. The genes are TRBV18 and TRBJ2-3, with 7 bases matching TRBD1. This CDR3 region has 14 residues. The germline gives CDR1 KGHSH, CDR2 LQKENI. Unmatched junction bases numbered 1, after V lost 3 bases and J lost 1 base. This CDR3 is CASSPGTGTDTQYF. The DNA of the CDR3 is TGTGCCAGCTCACCTGGGACAGGCACAGATACGCAGTATTTT. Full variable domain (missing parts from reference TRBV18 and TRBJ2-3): NAGVMQNPRHLVRRRGQEARLRCSPMKGHSHVYWYRQLPEEGLKFMVYLQKENIIDESGMPKERFSAEFPKEGPSILRIQQVVRGDSAAYFCASSPGTGTDTQYFGPGTRLTVL.

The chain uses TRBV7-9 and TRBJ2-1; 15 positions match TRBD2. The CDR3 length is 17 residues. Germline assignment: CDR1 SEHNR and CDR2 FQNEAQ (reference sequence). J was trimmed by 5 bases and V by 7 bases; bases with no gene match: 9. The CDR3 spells CASKPIGLAGGHNEQFF. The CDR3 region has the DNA TGTGCCAGCAAACCGATAGGACTAGCGGGGGGGCACAATGAGCAGTTCTTC.

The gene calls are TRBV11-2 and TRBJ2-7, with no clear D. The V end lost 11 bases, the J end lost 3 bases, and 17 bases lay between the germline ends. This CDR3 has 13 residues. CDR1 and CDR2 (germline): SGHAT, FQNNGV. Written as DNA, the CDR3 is TGTGCCTCGAGGAGAATTGGACGCTACGAGCAGTACTTC. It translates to CASRRIGRYEQYF.

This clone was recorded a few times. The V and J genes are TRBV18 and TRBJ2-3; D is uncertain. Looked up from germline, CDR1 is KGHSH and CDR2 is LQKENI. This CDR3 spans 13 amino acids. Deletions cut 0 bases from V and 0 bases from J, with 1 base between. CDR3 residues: CASSPPSTDTQYF. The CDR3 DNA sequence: TGTGCCAGCTCACCACCTAGCACAGATACGCAGTATTTT.

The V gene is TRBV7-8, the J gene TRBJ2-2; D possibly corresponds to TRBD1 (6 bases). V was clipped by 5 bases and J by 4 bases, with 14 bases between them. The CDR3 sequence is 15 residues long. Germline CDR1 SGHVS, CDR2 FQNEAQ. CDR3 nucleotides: TGTGCCAGCAGCACGGCCACAGGGTCCACCGGGGAGCTGTTTTTT. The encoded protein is CASSTATGSTGELFF.

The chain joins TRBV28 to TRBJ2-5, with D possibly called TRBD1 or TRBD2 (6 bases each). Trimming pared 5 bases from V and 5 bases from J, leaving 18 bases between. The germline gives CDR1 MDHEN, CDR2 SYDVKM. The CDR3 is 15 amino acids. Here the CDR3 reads CASSPLPGAEETQYF. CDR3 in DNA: TGTGCCAGCAGTCCGCTCCCGGGGGCGGAGGAGACCCAGTACTTC.

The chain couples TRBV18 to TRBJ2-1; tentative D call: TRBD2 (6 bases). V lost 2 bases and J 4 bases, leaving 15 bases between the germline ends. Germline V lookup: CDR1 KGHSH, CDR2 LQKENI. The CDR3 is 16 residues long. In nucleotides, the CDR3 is TGTGCCAGCTCACCAGGTGGGGGGAGCCGATACAATGAGCAGTTCTTC. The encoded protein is CASSPGGGSRYNEQFF.

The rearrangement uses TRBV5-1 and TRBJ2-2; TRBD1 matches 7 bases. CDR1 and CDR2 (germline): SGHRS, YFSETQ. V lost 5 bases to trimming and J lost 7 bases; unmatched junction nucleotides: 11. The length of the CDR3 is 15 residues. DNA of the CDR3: TGCGCCAGCAGAGATTACAGGGGACGAAGCGGGGAGCTGTTTTTT. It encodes CASRDYRGRSGELFF. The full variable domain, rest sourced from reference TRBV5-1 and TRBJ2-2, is KAGVTQTPRYLIKTRGQQVTLSCSPISGHRSVSWYQQTPGQGLQFLFEYFSETQRNKGNFPGRFSGRQFSNSRSEMNVSTLELGDSALYLCASRDYRGRSGELFFGEGSRLTVL.

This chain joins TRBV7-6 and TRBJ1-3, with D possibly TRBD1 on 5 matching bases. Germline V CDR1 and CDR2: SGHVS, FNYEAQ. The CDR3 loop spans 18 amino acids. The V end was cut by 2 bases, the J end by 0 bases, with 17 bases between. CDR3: CASSLTRPDSLSGNTIYF. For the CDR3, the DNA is TGTGCCAGCAGCTTAACCCGCCCTGACAGCCTCTCTGGAAACACCATATATTTT.

The chain's CDR3 is CASSLQRKTGGSTDTQYF. The CDR3 region has the DNA TGCGCCAGCAGCTTGCAACGAAAGACAGGGGGAAGCACAGATACGCAGTATTTT. V usage is TRBV5-1 and J usage is TRBJ2-3, with 9 bases aligning to TRBD1. Germline V gene sequence: CDR1 SGHRS, CDR2 YFSETQ. The trim removed 1 base at V and 0 bases at J, leaving 9 bases unmatched. This CDR3 comprises 18 residues.

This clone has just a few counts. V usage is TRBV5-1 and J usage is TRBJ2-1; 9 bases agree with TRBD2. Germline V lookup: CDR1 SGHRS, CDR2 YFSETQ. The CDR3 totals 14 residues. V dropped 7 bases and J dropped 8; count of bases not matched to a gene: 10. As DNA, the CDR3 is TGCGCCAGCGCGCGCGGGGGGGCCATTGATGAGCAGTTCTTC. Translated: CASARGGAIDEQFF.

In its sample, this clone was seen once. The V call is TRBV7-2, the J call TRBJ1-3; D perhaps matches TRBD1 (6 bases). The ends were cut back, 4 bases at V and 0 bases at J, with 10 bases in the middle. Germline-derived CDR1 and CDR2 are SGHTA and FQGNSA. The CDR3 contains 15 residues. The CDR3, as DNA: TGTGCCAGCAGCTCTCTACAGGGCTCTGGAAACACCATATATTTT. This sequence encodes CASSSLQGSGNTIYF.

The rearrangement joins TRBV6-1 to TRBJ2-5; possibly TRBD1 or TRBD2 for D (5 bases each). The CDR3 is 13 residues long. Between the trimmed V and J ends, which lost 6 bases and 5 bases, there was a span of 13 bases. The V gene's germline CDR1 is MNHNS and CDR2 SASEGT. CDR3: CASRTRGGETQYF. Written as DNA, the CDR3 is TGTGCCAGCAGAACCCGGGGCGGGGAGACCCAGTACTTC.